These 8 T cell receptor beta chains share one sample of origin, sequenced in a study of tumor and adjacent non-tumor tissue in lung cancer. TCRbeta libraries were built with three rounds of nested PCR, modified from ARM-PCR. TCRdb reprocessed the multiplex PCR reads with MiXCR, giving one entry per CDR3 protein. The sample gives under 100,000 distinct CDR3 sequences, 61% of which show up once; roughly 15% is in the top ten. No cell sorting was done before RNA was extracted from the tissue. Sequencing was performed on lung tumor tissue. The receptors come from a man in his 70s with non-small cell lung cancer.

On this clonotype: An end of the junction differs from the germline gene, which may be a read error. The rearrangement uses TRBV6-5 and TRBJ2-5, with D hard to call. This CDR3 spans 13 amino acids. Germline V CDR1 and CDR2: MNHEY, SVGAGI. The CDR3 spells CASTNRLDETHYF. CDR3 nucleotides: TGTGCCAGCACTAATCGGCTGGATGAGACCCATTACTTC.

To note about this clonotype: Here the CDR3 omits its conserved ending phenylalanine or tryptophan, so a read error is the likely source. V is TRBV10-2 and J is TRBJ2-7, with 7 bases identical to TRBD2. This CDR3 comprises 15 residues. Germline V CDR1 and CDR2: WSHSY, SAAADI. V trimming: 6 bases; J trimming: 5 bases; junction bases outside the gene matches: 13. The CDR3 nucleotides are TGCGCCAGCAGGGGGGGGACGGGCAGATTGAACGAGCAGTACTCC. This encodes CASRGGTGRLNEQYS.

Remarks on this clonotype: The missing conserved phenylalanine or tryptophan at the end of this CDR3 makes a read error likely. The V and J genes are TRBV7-9 and TRBJ2-6, with D perhaps TRBD1 (6 bases). This CDR3 has 15 residues. CDR1 and CDR2 from the germline V gene are SEHNR and FQNEAQ (reference sequence). Deletions cut 4 bases from V and 2 bases from J, with 9 bases between. CDR3 nucleotides: TGTGCCAGCAGCTCAGGGGACCCTGGGGCCAACGTCCTGACTCTC. Its protein is CASSSGDPGANVLTL.

The chain has TRBV2 and TRBJ1-1; unclear D gene. V lost 4 bases, J lost 8 bases, and 5 bases lay in between. Per germline, CDR1 SNHLY and CDR2 FYNNEI. This CDR3 spans 10 amino acids. CDR3 amino acids: CASSVREAFF. The CDR3 nucleotides are TGTGCCAGCAGTGTCCGGGAAGCTTTCTTT.

This clonotype has only a few counts. At one of its ends the junction is not consistent with the germline gene, which may arise from a read error. This chain connects TRBV29-1 to TRBJ2-5; D unclear. Germline assignment: CDR1 SQVTM and CDR2 ANQGSEA. The CDR3 runs 14 residues. CDR3 bases: TGCAGCGCCCCGGCTGGCGGCAACCAAGAGTCCCACTACTTC. It yields the protein CSAPAGGNQESHYF.

This clonotype was recorded at least ten times. V and J are TRBV12-3 or TRBV12-4 and TRBJ2-3; the D is unclear. The CDR3 loop spans 14 amino acids. Trimming cost V 1 base and J 0 bases, with 5 bases left between them. Here the CDR3 reads CASSLGTSTDTQYF. CDR3 nucleotide sequence: TGTGCCAGCAGTTTAGGGACCAGCACAGATACGCAGTATTTT.

A word on this clonotype: This may stem from a read error, because a much larger clone lies one nucleotide away. The chain combines TRBV12-3 or TRBV12-4 with TRBJ2-3; possible D gene TRBD2, 5 bases. V dropped 7 bases and J dropped 1 base, with 15 bases sitting between them. The CDR3 has 15 amino acids. CDR3 protein: CASMSRRGRTDTQYF. In DNA, the CDR3 is TGTGCCAGCATGTCCCGGCGCGGGCGCACAGATACGCAGTATTTT.

This clonotype was found many times. The chain combines TRBV6-1 with TRBJ2-7; 10 positions match TRBD2. Unmatched junction bases numbered 16, after V lost 7 bases and J lost 7 bases. The CDR3 totals 16 residues. The germline V gene has CDR1 MNHNS and CDR2 SASEGT. CDR3 coding DNA: TGTGCCAGCACTATCCTAGGAAGCGGGAGGGTTGGGGAGCAGTACTTC. Protein sequence: CASTILGSGRVGEQYF.